The clone carrying this T cell receptor beta chain is medium-sized by share. No antigen is known for it. The sample's time point: week 35, safety follow-up. Vaccination comprised doses that each held 300 ug of mutant IDH1 20-mer peptide, plus topical imiquimod. This entry is derived from a study of a mutant IDH1 vaccine in newly diagnosed glioma. On the study more broadly: Vaccination followed radiotherapy alone by 4-6 weeks, or accompanied temozolomide cycles.

Profiled with immunoSEQ multiplex PCR; TCRdb holds only in-frame clones, not every one. The profile shows 30,000 or so clones, roughly 78% of them singletons. V lost 3 bases, J lost 11 bases, and 13 bases lay in between. CDR3 length: 11 amino acids. Germline V gene sequence: CDR1 GTSNPN, CDR2 SVGIG (reference sequence). The sequenced sample was PBMCs, obtained from a glioma patient whose treatment included an IDH1 peptide vaccine. The chain links TRBV30 to TRBJ1-1; no firm D call. The TCR originated in a middle-aged man with glioma. Some clones in this sample may be carry-over from other donors' samples. This chain's CDR3 is CAWSGGFEAFF. The CDR3 coding sequence is TGTGCCTGGAGCGGAGGGTTTGAGGCTTTCTTT.